The sequence of this TCR beta chain was determined in a study of monozygotic twins with inflammatory bowel disease. On this clonotype: Its cognate antigen is unknown.

Study-level points and caveats: No distinction between different T cell subtypes was possible.

Each UMI harboured a 6-nucleotide sample barcode and was appended via template switching. cDNA for TCRalpha and TCRbeta was amplified by nested PCRs of around 17 then roughly 10 cycles. Each CDR3 protein gets one entry in TCRdb, which reprocessed the 5' RACE reads and gives no DNA. The sample's table shows some 400,000 distinct CDR3 sequences. What was sequenced was blood. The clonotype originates from a human donor with ulcerative colitis or Crohn's disease, or a healthy co-twin of an affected twin (not recorded which).

The CDR3 here is CSARNIRLSGALYEQYF. The chain is built from TRBV20-1 and TRBJ2-7; absent DNA, TCRdb's TRBD1 call cannot be checked. Germline V gene lookup returns CDR1 DFQATT and CDR2 SNEGSKA (reference sequence). The length of the CDR3 is 17 residues.